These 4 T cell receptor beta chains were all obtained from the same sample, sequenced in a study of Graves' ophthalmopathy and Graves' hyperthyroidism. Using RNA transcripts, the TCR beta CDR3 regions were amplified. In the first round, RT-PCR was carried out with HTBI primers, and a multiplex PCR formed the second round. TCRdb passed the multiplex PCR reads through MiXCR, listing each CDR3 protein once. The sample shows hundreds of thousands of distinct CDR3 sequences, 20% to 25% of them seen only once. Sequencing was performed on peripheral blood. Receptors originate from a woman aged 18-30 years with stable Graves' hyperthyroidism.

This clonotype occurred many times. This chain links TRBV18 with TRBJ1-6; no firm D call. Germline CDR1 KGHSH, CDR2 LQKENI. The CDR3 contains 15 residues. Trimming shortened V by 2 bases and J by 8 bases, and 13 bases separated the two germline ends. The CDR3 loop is CASSPFRNFDSPLHF. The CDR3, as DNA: TGTGCCAGCTCACCATTTCGGAATTTTGATTCACCCCTCCACTTT.

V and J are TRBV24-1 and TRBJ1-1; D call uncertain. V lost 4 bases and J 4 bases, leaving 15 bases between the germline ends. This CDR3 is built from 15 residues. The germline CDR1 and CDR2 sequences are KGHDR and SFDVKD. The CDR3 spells CATSDGSRRSTEAFF. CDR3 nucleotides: TGTGCCACCAGTGACGGCAGCCGGCGTAGCACTGAAGCTTTCTTT.

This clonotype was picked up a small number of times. This chain's CDR3 is CASSPRGSRKRYPYNEQFF. The CDR3, as DNA: TGTGCCAGCAGTCCCAGGGGGTCCCGTAAGCGCTACCCTTACAATGAGCAGTTCTTC. The chain uses TRBV6-2 or TRBV6-3 and TRBJ2-1; 7 bases fit TRBD1. This CDR3 comprises 19 residues. V dropped 5 bases and J dropped 4; count of bases not matched to a gene: 20. The germline CDR1 and CDR2 sequences are MNHEY and SVGEGT.

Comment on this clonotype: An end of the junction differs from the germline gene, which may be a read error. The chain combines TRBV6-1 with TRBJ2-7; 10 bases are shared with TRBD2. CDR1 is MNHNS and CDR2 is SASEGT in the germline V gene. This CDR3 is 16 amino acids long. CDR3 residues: CASIRLAGAAAYDQYF. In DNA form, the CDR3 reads TGTGCCAGCATCCGTCTAGCGGGAGCGGCCGCCTACGATCAGTACTTC.